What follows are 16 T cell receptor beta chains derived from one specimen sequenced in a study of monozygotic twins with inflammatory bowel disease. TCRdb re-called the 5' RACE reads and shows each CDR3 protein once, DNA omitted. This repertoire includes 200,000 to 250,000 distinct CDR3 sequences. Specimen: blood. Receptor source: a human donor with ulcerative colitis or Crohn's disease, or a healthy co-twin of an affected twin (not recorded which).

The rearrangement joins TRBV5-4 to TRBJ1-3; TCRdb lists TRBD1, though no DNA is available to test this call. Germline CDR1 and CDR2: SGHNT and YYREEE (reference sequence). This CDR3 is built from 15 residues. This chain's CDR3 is CASSSGLGPGNTIYF.

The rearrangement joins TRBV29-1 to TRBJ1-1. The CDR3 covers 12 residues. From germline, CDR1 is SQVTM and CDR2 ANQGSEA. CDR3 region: CSAIFQDTEAFF. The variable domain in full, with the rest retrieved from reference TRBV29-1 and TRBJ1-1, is SAVISQKPSRDICQRGTSLTIQCQVDSQVTMMFWYRQQPGQSLTLIATANQGSEATYESGFVIDKFPISRPNLTFSTLTVSNMSPEDSSIYLCSAIFQDTEAFFGQGTRLTVV.

The chain's CDR3 is CASSQDYSANEQFF. The chain combines TRBV4-3 with TRBJ2-1. Per the germline V gene, CDR1 is LGHNA and CDR2 is YSLEER. This CDR3 spans 14 amino acids.

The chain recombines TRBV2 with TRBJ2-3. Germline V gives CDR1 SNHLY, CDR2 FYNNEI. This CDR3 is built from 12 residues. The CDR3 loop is CASSENWDTQYF.

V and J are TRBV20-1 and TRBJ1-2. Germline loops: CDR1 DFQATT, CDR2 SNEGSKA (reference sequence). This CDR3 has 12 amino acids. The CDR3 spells CSDIRQNYGYTF.

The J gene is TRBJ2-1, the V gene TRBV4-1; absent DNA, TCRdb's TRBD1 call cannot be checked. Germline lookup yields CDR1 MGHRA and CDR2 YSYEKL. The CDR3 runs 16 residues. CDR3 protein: CASSPQEGRGQNEQFF.

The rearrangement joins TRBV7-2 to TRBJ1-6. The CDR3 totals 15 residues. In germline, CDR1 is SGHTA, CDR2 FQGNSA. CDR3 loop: CASSQESSYNSPLHF.

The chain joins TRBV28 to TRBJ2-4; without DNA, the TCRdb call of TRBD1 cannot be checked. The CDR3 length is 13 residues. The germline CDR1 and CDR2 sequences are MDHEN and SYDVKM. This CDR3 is CATRGGSQNIQYF. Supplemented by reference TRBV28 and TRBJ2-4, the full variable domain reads DVKVTQSSRYLVKRTGEKVFLECVQDMDHENMFWYRQDPGLGLRLIYFSYDVKMKEKGDIPEGYSVSREKKERFSLILESASTNQTSMYLCATRGGSQNIQYFGAGTRLSVL.

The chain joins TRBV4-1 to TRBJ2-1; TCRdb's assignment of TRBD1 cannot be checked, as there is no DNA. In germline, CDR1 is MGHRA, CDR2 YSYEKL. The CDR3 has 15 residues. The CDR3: CASSQVWAGSDEQFF.

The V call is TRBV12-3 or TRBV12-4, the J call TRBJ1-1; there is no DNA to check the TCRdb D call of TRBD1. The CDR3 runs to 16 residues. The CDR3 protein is CASSRAPGQGTGEAFF.

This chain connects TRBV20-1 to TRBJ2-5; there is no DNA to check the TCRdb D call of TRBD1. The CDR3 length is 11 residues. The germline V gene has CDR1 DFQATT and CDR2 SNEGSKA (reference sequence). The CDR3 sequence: CTGGNQETQYF.

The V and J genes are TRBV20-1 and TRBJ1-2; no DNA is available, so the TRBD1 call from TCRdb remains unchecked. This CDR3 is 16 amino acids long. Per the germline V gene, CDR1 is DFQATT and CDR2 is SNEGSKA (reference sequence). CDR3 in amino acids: CSARPPQGGVNYGYTF.

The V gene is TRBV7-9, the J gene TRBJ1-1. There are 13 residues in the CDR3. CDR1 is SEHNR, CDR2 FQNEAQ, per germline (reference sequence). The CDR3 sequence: CASGTGPNTEAFF.

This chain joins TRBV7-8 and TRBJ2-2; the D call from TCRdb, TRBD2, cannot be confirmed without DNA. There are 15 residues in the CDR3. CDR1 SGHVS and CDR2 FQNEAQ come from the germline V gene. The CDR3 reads CASSLRAGATGELFF.

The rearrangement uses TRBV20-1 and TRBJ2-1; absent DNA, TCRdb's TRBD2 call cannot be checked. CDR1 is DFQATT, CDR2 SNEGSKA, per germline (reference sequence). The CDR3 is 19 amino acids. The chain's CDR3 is CSARLGGTSGRFPYNEQFF.

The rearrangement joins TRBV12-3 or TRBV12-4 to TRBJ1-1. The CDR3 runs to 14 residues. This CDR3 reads CASSKTRVNTEAFF.